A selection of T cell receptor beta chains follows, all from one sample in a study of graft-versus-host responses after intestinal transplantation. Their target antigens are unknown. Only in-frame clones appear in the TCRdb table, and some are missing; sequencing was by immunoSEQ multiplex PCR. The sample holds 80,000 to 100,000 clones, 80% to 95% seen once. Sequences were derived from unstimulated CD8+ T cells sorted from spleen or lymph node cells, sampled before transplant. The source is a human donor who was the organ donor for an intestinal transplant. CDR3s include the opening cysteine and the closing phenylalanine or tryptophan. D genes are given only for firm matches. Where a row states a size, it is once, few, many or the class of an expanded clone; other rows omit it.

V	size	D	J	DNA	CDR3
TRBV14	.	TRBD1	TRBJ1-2	TGTGCCAGCAGCCCTAATACAGGGGCGGTGAGGGGCTACACCTTC	CASSPNTGAVRGYTF
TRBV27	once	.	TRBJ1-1	TGTGCCAGCAGTTTACAGGGAAGAGACACTGAAGCTTTCTTT	CASSLQGRDTEAFF
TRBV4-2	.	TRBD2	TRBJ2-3	TGTGCCAGCAGCCAAGTCCTGCCCACTAGCGGGGTTGCAGATACGCAGTATTTT	CASSQVLPTSGVADTQYF
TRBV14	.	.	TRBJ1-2	TGTGCCAGCAGCCAAGGAGGGGGCTATGGCTACACCTTC	CASSQGGGYGYTF
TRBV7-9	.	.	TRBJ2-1	TGTGCCAGCAGCTGGCCCGGCGGGTTCAATGAGCAGTTCTTC	CASSWPGGFNEQFF
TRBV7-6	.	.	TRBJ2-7	TGTGCCAGCAGCTTAGCGTTAGACTACGAGCAGTACTTC	CASSLALDYEQYF
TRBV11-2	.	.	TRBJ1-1	TGTGCCAGCAGCTTAGTGACGGGGGATACTGAAGCTTTCTTT	CASSLVTGDTEAFF
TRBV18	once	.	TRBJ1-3	TGTGCCAGCTCACCACTCCAACAGGCCCTACGGCTAAAATCCTCTGGAAACACCATATATTTT	CASSPLQQALRLKSSGNTIYF
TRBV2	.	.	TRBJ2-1	TGTGCCAGCAGTGTACGTAGTGGGCAGTTCTTC	CASSVRSGQFF
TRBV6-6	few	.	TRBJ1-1	TGTGCCAGCAGAGACGGACAGAACAACACTGAAGCTTTCTTT	CASRDGQNNTEAFF
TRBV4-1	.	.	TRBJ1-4	TGCGCCAGCAGCCTCGAAGGGGCAGGGTACGAAAAACTGTTTTTT	CASSLEGAGYEKLFF
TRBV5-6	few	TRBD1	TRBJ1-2	TGTGCCAGCAGCCAGGACAGGGGCTATGGCTACACCTTC	CASSQDRGYGYTF
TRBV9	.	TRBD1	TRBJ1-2	TGTGCCAGCAGCGAGGGACAGGTCTATGGCTACACCTTC	CASSEGQVYGYTF
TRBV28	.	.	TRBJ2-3	TGTGCCAGTCGGGATCACACAGATACGCAGTATTTT	CASRDHTDTQYF
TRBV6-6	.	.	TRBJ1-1	TGTGCCAGCCTCTACGTGAGCTTGAACACTGAAGCTTTCTTT	CASLYVSLNTEAFF
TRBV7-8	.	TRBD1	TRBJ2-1	TGTGCCAGTCTCCCGGGACAGGACTACAATGAGCAGTTCTTC	CASLPGQDYNEQFF
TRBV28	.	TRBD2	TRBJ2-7	TGTGCCAGCAGCCTGAGCGGGGCCCCCTACGAGCAGTACTTC	CASSLSGAPYEQYF
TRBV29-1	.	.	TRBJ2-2	TGCAGCGTCGGTCGGTCCGGGGAGCTGTTTTTT	CSVGRSGELFF
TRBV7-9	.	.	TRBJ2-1	TGTGCCAGCAGCTTAAGTAGACTAGTTGATGAGCAGTTCTTC	CASSLSRLVDEQFF
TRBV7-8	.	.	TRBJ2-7	TGTGCCAGCAGCTTGTCCGTTCGAGGGTGGCTAGCTGGTCGCGAGCAGTACTTC	CASSLSVRGWLAGREQYF
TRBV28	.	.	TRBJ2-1	TGTGCCAGCAGTTTGGGGAGGGGGGGAAACTACAATGAGCAGTTCTTC	CASSLGRGGNYNEQFF
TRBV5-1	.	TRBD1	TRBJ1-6	TGCGCCAGCAGTCCCGGGACAGGGGGTTCGAATTCACCCCTCCACTTT	CASSPGTGGSNSPLHF
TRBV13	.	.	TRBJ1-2	TGTGCCAGCAGCTTAGGATCGGGGAATGGCTACACCTTC	CASSLGSGNGYTF
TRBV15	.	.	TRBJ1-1	TGTGCCACCAGCAGAGGGGTCGGCAGGGAGGACACTGAAGCTTTCTTT	CATSRGVGREDTEAFF
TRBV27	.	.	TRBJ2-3	TGTGCCAGCACTGGGTCGGGAGATACGCAGTATTTT	CASTGSGDTQYF
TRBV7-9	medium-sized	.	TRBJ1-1	TGTGCCAGCAGCCAGGTCAGGGAGGTTGGAACTGAAGCTTTCTTT	CASSQVREVGTEAFF
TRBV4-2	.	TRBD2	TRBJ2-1	TGTGCCAGCAGCCAAGAGCCTAGCGGGGCGAATGAGCAGTTCTTC	CASSQEPSGANEQFF
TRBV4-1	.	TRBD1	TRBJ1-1	TGCGCCAGCACCCCCCCCGGGACAGTGAACACTGAAGCTTTCTTT	CASTPPGTVNTEAFF
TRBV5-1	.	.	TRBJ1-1	TGCGCCAGCAGCTTCCGAGGGGGGAACACTGAAGCTTTCTTT	CASSFRGGNTEAFF
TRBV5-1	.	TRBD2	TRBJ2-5	TGCGCCAGCAGAATAGCGGGGGGTAGTGAGACCCAGTACTTC	CASRIAGGSETQYF
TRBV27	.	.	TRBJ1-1	TGTGCCAGCAGTTCCCTACAGGGTATGACTGAAGCTTTCTTT	CASSSLQGMTEAFF
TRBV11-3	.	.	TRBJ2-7	TGTGCCAGCAGCTTAGCAGGGAGGTTCTACGAGCAGTACTTC	CASSLAGRFYEQYF
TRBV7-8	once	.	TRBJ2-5	TGTGCCAGCAGCTTAGGACTCCTCCAAGAGACCCAGTACTTC	CASSLGLLQETQYF
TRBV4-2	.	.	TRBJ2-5	TGTGCCAGCAGCCCCAGACGGGGGGCTGGTGAGACCCAGTACTTC	CASSPRRGAGETQYF
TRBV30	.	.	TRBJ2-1	TGTGCCTGGAGTGTACCGGGCGGGTGGTACAATGAGCAGTTCTTC	CAWSVPGGWYNEQFF
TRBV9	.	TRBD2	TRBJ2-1	TGTGCCAGCAGCACTTCCCGACTAGCGGGAGTAAGCCCCTACAATGAGCAGTTCTTC	CASSTSRLAGVSPYNEQFF
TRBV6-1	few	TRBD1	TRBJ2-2	TGTGCCAGCAGTGAAGACGGGACAGGGCCCGCCGGGGAGCTGTTTTTT	CASSEDGTGPAGELFF
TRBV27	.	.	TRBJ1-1	TGTGCCAGCAGTTTAATCGCAGGTTCAGTGAACACTGAAGCTTTCTTT	CASSLIAGSVNTEAFF
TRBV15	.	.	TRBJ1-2	TGTGCCACCAGCAGAGTAGGAGGGAGTATCTCTGGCTACACCTTC	CATSRVGGSISGYTF
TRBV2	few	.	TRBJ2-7	TGTGCCAGCCGTGGCGGCGAGCAGTACTTC	CASRGGEQYF
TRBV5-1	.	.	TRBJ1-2	TGCGCCAGCAGTGGTGGGGAGCATGGCGCTAACTATGGCTACACCTTC	CASSGGEHGANYGYTF
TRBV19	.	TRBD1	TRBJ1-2	TGTGCCAGTAGTATGGACAGGGGGGGTCTACGTGGCTACACCTTC	CASSMDRGGLRGYTF
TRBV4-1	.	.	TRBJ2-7	TGCGCCAGCAGCCAAGGTTGGCCATTCGTTACATCTTACGAGCAGTACTTC	CASSQGWPFVTSYEQYF